The source of this T cell receptor beta chain is a study of CD8+ T cells in alopecia areata (dated by TCRdb to the late 2010s). Concerning the study at large: Treated patients were enrolled in an open-label pilot trial of oral tofacitinib at 5 to 10 mg twice daily for moderate-to-severe alopecia areata. Tofacitinib was given for 6 to 18 months, followed by 6 months of follow-up off drug to assess delayed response and recurrence. In treated patients, disease severity was measured using the SALT score, which gives the percentage of scalp surface area affected. In both human patients and the C3H/HeJ mouse model, the study applied high-throughput TCRbeta sequencing to look at T cell clonal expansion in alopecia areata. In humans, TCRbeta sequencing was performed on scalp tissue and on sorted CD4+ and CD8+ peripheral blood T cells from healthy controls and from patients with patchy or totalis/universalis alopecia areata. Biopsies were taken from tofacitinib-treated patients at baseline and again at 4 and 24 weeks into treatment, and several of those patients also had a later scalp biopsy. Scalp clonality was compared across normal scalp (n=4), patchy alopecia areata scalp (n=8), and alopecia totalis/universalis scalp (n=8). RNA came from the PAXgene miRNA kit for fixed scalp, the miRNeasy kit for PBMCs, and the RNeasy kit for mouse skin. immunoSEQ multiplex PCR using 35 Vbeta forward primers and 13 Jbeta reverse primers was used to amplify TCRbeta CDR3 regions.

From the cysteine up to the phenylalanine, the CDR3 has a length of 13 residues. Just CDR3 DNA is preserved here, 39 bases in frame from base 1. V was cut back by 3 bases and J by 0 bases, leaving a gap of 3 bases between them. Via the germline V gene, CDR1 is MGHDK and CDR2 SYGVNS. Overall study outcomes, separate from this receptor: TCR sequences shared between patients were less clear than in mice, possibly partly because of HLA diversity in the patient population. Unlike mouse skin, where gammadelta T cells dominate, normal human skin contains resident alphabeta T cells that get sequenced too, which complicates analysis of the scalp TCR repertoire. Scalp clonality and the number of expanded CD8+ clones among the top 100 scalp clones were significantly decreased by tofacitinib. Compared with normal scalp, lesional scalp, particularly in alopecia totalis/universalis, had higher clonality and more expanded CD8+ clones, which suggests antigenic drive. Because the treated cohort was small and had just a single nonresponder, larger studies are needed to establish links between baseline CD8+ expansion and response. Many expanded lesional clones were found to persist in scalp and blood during tofacitinib treatment, and relapse after treatment cessation may be partly explained by this persistence.

A note on this clone: No cognate antigen has been identified for it. No quality values exist for individual bases; no much larger clone is one base distant.

The library came from the immunoSEQ multiplex PCR assay. For TCR sequencing, RNA was extracted from every sample and reverse transcribed into cDNA to serve as template. SuperScript III was used for first-strand cDNA synthesis, primed with a 2:1 mix of oligo-dT and random hexamers. A synthetic immune receptor repertoire was used to gauge amplification bias, and whatever bias remained was removed computationally. From the authors' description of their analysis: Raw reads were preprocessed to remove errors, and CDR3 was defined by IMGT conventions from the conserved cysteine to phenylalanine. Clonality was calculated as 1 minus Shannon entropy normalized by log2 of the number of productive unique TCRs. Whether scalp clones were CD4 or CD8 was inferred by matching scalp TCRbeta sequences against CD4 and CD8 repertoires sorted from blood. TCRdb's version of the immuneACCESS table is confined to in-frame rearrangements and falls short of the full clone set. An unresolved V gene accounts for under half of the shortfall where checked; the remainder is of unknown origin. The DNA was the basis for D and trimming; V, J and clone size are from that table. The sample table holds 150,000 to 200,000 clones, of which under 80% were seen once. Of the sample, about 1.3% falls within the top ten clones.

The treatment or condition label for this specimen denotes: oral pan-JAK inhibitor, 5-10 mg twice daily. Lesional scalp punch biopsies and peripheral blood were obtained from alopecia areata patients. After PBMCs were isolated by density centrifugation and stained for CD3, CD4 and CD8, a FACSAria was used to sort CD4+ and CD8+ T cells. The receptor chain draws on TRBV25-1 and TRBJ1-3, with no confidently assigned D gene. The sequence was collected from a human donor with alopecia areata. Sequenced material: CD4+ T cells sorted from blood, taken between weeks 49 and 50, from a patient treated with tofacitinib. CDR3 region: CASSEVSGNTIYF. At the DNA level, the sequence is TGTGCCAGCAGTGAGGTCTCTGGAAACACCATATATTTT.